This entry lists 5 T cell receptor beta chains sequenced from one sample in a study of CD8+ T cells in alopecia areata. Researchers gathered lesional scalp punch biopsies and peripheral blood from patients with alopecia areata. RNA was extracted and reverse transcribed into cDNA as the sequencing template. The assay was immunoSEQ multiplex PCR, and TCRdb's table has in-frame clones only and misses some. Counted here are over 15,000 clones, more than 45% occurring once; the ten biggest clones make up approximately 13%. Sequencing used skin. The receptors here all came from a human donor with alopecia areata.

The chain employs TRBV6-5 and TRBJ1-1; D unresolved. Between the trimmed V and J ends, which lost 0 bases and 2 bases, there was a span of 4 bases. The germline V gene has CDR1 MNHEY and CDR2 SVGAGI. The CDR3 length is 13 residues. CDR3 in amino acids: CASSYSTNTEAFF. The DNA of the CDR3 is TGTGCCAGCAGTTACTCAACAAACACTGAAGCTTTCTTT.

This clone was seen more than once but under ten times. The chain uses TRBV7-8 and TRBJ2-7, with D perhaps matching TRBD1 (5 bases). Trimming shortened V by 1 base and J by 1 base, and 11 bases separated the two germline ends. CDR3 size: 15 residues. Germline assignment: CDR1 SGHVS and CDR2 FQNEAQ. DNA for the CDR3: TGTGCCAGCAGCTTAGGGGCAGGGTGGTCCTACGAGCAGTACTTC. Its protein product is CASSLGAGWSYEQYF. Drawing the rest from reference TRBV7-8 and TRBJ2-7, the complete variable domain is GAGVSQSPRYKVAKRGQDVALRCDPISGHVSLFWYQQALGQGPEFLTYFQNEAQLDKSGLPSDRFFAERPEGSVSTLKIQRTQQEDSAVYLCASSLGAGWSYEQYFGPGTRLTVT.

This clone was seen more than once but under ten times. The genes are TRBV7-3 and TRBJ2-7, with 9 positions matching TRBD1. After removal of 5 bases from V and 2 bases from J, the junction contained 7 bases not matched to a gene. This CDR3 region has 15 residues. Germline-derived CDR1 and CDR2 are SGHTA and FQGTGA. In DNA, the CDR3 is TGTGCCAGCAGCCCAGGGACAGGGAAGACCTACGAGCAGTACTTC. Encoded protein: CASSPGTGKTYEQYF.

This chain joins TRBV28 and TRBJ2-2; TRBD1 is a possible D gene (5 bases). V dropped 6 bases and J dropped 0 bases, with 11 bases sitting between them. The CDR3 contains 15 residues. Germline V gene sequence: CDR1 MDHEN, CDR2 SYDVKM. The CDR3 loop is CASRKQAPNTGELFF. The CDR3 bases are TGTGCCAGCAGGAAACAGGCCCCGAACACCGGGGAGCTGTTTTTT.

The V call is TRBV10-3, the J call TRBJ2-1; TRBD1 matches at 9 bases. Germline-derived CDR1 and CDR2 are ENHRY and SYGVKD. Trimming took 2 bases from V and 4 from J; bases not matched to a gene: 3. CDR3 length equals 15 residues. This CDR3 is CAISERDREYNEQFF. CDR3 coding DNA: TGTGCCATCAGTGAGAGGGACAGGGAGTACAATGAGCAGTTCTTC.